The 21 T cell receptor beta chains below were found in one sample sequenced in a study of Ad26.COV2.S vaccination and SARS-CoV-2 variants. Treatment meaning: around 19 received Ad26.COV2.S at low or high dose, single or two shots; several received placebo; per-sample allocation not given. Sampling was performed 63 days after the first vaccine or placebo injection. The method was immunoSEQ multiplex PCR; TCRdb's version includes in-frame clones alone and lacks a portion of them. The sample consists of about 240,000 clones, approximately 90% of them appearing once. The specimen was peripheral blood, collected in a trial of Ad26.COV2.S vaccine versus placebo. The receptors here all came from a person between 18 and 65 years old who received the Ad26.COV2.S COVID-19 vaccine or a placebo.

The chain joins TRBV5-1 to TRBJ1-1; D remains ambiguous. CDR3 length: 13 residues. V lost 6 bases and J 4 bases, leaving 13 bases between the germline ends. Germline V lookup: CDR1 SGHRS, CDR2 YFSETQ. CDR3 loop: CASNERGGTEAFF. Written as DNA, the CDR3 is TGCGCCAGCAACGAACGGGGTGGCACTGAAGCTTTCTTT.

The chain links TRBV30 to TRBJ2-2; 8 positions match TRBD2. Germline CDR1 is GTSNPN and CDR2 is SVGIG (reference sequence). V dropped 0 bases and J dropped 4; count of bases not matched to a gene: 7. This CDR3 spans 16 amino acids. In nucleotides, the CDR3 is TGTGCCTGGAGTGTTGGTGCGGGAGGAGGCACCGGGGAGCTGTTTTTT. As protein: CAWSVGAGGGTGELFF.

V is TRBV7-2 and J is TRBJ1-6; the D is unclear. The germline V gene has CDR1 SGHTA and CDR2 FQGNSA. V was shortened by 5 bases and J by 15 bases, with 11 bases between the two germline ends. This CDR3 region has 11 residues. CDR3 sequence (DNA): TGTGCCAGCAGCCTCTCGACAAACCTCCACTTT. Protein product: CASSLSTNLHF.

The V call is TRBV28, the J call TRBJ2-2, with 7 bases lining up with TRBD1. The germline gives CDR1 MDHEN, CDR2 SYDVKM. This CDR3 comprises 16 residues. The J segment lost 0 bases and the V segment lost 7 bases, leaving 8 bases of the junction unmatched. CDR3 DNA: TGTGCCAGCATTAAAACCGGGACAGCGAACACCGGGGAGCTGTTTTTT. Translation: CASIKTGTANTGELFF.

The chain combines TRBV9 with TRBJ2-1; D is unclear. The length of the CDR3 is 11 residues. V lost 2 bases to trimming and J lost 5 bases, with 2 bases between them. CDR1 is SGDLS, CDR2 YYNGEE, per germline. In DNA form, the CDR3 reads TGTGCCAGCAGCGTCAACAATGAGCAGTTCTTC. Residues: CASSVNNEQFF.

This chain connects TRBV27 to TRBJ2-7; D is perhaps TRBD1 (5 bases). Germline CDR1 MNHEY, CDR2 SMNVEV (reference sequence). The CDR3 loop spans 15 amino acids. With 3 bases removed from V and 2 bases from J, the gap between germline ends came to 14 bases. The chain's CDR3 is CASSFGEGAAYEQYF. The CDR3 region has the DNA TGTGCCAGCAGTTTTGGGGAAGGGGCCGCCTACGAGCAGTACTTC.

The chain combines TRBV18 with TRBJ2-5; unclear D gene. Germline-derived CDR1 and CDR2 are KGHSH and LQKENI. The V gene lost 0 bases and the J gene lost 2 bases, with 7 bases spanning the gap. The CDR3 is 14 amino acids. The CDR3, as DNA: TGTGCCAGCTCACCACCGGGCAGACAAGAGACCCAGTACTTC. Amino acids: CASSPPGRQETQYF.

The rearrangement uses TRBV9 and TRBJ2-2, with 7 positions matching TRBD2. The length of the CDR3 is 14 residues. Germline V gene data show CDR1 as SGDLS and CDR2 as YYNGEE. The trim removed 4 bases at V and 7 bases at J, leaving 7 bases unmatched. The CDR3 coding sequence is TGTGCCAGCAGCATGGGAGGGGAGGTCGGGGAGCTGTTTTTT. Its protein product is CASSMGGEVGELFF. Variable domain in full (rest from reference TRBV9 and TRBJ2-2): DSGVTQTPKHLITATGQRVTLRCSPRSGDLSVYWYQQSLDQGLQFLIQYYNGEERAKGNILERFSAQQFPDLHSELNLSSLELGDSALYFCASSMGGEVGELFFGEGSRLTVL.

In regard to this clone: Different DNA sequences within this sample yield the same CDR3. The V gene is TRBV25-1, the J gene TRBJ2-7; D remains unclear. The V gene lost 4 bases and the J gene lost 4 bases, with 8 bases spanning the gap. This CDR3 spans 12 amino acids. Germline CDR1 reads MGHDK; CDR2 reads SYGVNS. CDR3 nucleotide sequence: TGTGCCAGCAGTGCGACCATTTACGAGCAGTACTTC. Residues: CASSATIYEQYF.

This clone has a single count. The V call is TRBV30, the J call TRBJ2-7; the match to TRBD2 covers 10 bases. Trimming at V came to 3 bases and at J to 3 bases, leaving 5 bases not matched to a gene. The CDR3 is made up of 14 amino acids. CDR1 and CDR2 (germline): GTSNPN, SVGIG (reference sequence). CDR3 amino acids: CAWRVAGGGYEQYF. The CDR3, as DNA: TGTGCCTGGAGAGTAGCGGGAGGAGGCTACGAGCAGTACTTC.

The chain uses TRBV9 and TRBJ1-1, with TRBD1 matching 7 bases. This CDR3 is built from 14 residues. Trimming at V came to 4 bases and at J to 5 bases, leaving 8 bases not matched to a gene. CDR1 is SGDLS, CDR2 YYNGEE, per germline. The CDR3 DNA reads TGTGCCAGCAGCACAGGGCCAGGGGGGACTGAAGCTTTCTTT. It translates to CASSTGPGGTEAFF.

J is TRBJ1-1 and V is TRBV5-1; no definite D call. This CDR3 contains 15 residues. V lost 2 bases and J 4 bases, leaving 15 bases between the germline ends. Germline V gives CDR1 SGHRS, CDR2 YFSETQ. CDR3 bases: TGCGCCAGCAGCTTTGCAATCGGTGGAGGCACTGAAGCTTTCTTT. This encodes CASSFAIGGGTEAFF.

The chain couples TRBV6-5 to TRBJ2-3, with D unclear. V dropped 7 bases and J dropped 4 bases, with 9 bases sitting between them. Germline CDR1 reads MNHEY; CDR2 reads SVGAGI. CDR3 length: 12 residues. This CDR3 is CASTPPADTQYF. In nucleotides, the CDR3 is TGTGCCAGCACCCCCCCGGCAGATACGCAGTATTTT.

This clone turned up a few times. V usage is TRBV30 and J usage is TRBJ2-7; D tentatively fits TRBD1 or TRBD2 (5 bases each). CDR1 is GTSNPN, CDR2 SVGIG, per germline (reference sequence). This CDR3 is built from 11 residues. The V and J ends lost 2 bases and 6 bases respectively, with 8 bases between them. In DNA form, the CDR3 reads TGTGCCTGGAGTATAGGGACCGAGCAGTACTTC. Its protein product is CAWSIGTEQYF.

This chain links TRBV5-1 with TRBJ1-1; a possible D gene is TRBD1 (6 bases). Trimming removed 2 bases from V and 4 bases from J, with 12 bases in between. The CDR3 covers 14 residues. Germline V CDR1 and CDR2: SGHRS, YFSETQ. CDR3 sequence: CASSLQQGGTEAFF. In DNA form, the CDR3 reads TGCGCCAGCAGCTTACAACAGGGAGGCACTGAAGCTTTCTTT.

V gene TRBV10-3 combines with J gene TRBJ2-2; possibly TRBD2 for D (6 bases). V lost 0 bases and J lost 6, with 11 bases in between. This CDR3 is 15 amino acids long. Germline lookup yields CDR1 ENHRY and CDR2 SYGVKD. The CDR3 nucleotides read TGTGCCATCAGTGAGTCGGGGGGTAGTCCCGGGGAGCTGTTTTTT. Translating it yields CAISESGGSPGELFF.

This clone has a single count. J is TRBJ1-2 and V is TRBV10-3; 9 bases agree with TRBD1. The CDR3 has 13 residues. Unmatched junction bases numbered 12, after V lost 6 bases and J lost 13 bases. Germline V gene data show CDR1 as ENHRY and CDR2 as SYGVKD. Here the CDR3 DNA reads TGTGCCATCAGCCCGGGACAGGGAGGGTGGGCCACCTTC. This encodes CAISPGQGGWATF.

CDR3 sequence: CASSQGGRRTDTQYF. CDR3 nucleotides: TGTGCCAGCAGCCAAGGCGGGAGGAGAACAGATACGCAGTATTTT. This rearrangement joins TRBV14 to TRBJ2-3, with 8 bases fitting TRBD2. Per the germline V gene, CDR1 is SGHDN and CDR2 is FVKESK. The CDR3 covers 15 residues. The V segment lost 1 base and the J segment 3 bases; nucleotides outside the gene matches: 3.

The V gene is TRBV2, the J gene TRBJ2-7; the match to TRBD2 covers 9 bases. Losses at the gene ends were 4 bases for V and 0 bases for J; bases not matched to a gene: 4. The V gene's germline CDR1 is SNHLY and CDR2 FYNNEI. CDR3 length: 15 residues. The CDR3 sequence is CASSVDSGSSYEQYF. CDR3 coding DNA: TGTGCCAGCAGTGTTGATAGCGGGAGCTCCTACGAGCAGTACTTC.

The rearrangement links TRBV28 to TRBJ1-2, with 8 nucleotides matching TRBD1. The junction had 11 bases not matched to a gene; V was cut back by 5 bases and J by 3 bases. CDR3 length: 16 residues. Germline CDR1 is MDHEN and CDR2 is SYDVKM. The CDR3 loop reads CASSPTHRGLDYGYTF. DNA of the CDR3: TGTGCCAGCAGTCCAACCCACAGGGGGTTAGACTATGGCTACACCTTC.

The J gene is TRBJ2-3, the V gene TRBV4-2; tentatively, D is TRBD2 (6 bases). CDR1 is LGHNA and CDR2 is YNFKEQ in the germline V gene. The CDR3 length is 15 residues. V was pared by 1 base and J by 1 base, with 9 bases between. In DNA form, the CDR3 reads TGTGCCAGCAGCCAAGTCGGCGGGGGCACAGATACGCAGTATTTT. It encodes CASSQVGGGTDTQYF.